This T cell receptor (beta chain) was identified during a study of blood T cell repertoires in COVID-19. At the level of the study: The origin of the acute and convalescent COVID-19 samples was the United States, Italy and Spain. PBMCs, B-cell-depleted T cells, or T cells provided the cDNA or gDNA that made up the material.

CDR3 length equals 14 residues. Germline V lookup: CDR1 SGDLS, CDR2 YYNGEE. The V and J ends lost 4 bases and 8 bases respectively, with 15 bases between them. Per the study methods: Amplification of reference gene primers provided the estimated nucleated cell counts. Measured with immunoSEQ multiplex PCR; TCRdb has only the in-frame clones, and not every one. V, J and clone size were drawn from that table, and D and trimming were deduced from the DNA. The data show roughly 45,000 clones, roughly 80% seen once. Sequenced sample: peripheral blood. This TCR came from a human donor in a cohort sampled during active COVID-19. The chain uses TRBV9 and TRBJ1-4; D is uncertain. The CDR3 here is CASSSPGAGEKLFF. The CDR3 DNA reads as TGTGCCAGCAGCTCCCCGGGAGCAGGCGAAAAACTGTTTTTT.